Below are 21 T cell receptor beta chains sequenced from a single sample in a study of CD8+ T cells in alopecia areata. Indicated treatment: oral pan-JAK inhibitor, 5-10 mg twice daily. Extracted RNA was reverse transcribed, and the resulting cDNA served as sequencing template. Assay: immunoSEQ multiplex PCR; the TCRdb copy retains only in-frame clones and omits some. The sample carries more than 100,000 clones, about nine tenths recorded once. Material: CD8+ T cells sorted from blood, obtained around week 31, from a patient treated with tofacitinib. Receptor source: a human donor with alopecia areata.

V gene TRBV7-9 combines with J gene TRBJ1-2; D is undetermined. The germline V and J ends were trimmed by 8 bases and 2 bases, with 12 bases remaining between them. The CDR3 totals 13 residues. Germline V CDR1 and CDR2: SEHNR, FQNEAQ (reference sequence). This CDR3 reads CASGGQPNYGYTF. The CDR3 coding sequence is TGTGCCAGCGGAGGGCAGCCCAACTATGGCTACACCTTC. The full variable domain, rest sourced from reference TRBV7-9 and TRBJ1-2, is DTGVSQNPRHKITKRGQNVTFRCDPISEHNRLYWYRQTLGQGPEFLTYFQNEAQLEKSRLLSDRFSAERPKGSFSTLEIQRTEQGDSAMYLCASGGQPNYGYTFGSGTRLTVV.

The rearrangement uses TRBV29-1 and TRBJ2-4, with D maybe TRBD2 (5 bases). Germline assignment: CDR1 SQVTM and CDR2 ANQGSEA. V was trimmed by 7 bases and J by 0 bases, leaving 10 bases between them. The CDR3 covers 13 residues. CDR3 DNA: TGCAGCGCTCCGGACTTAGCCAAAAACATTCAGTACTTC. It codes for CSAPDLAKNIQYF.

The genes are TRBV10-3 and TRBJ2-2; TRBD2 aligns across 9 bases. With V trimmed by 0 bases and J by 2 bases, 19 bases remained unmatched. The CDR3 runs to 22 residues. CDR1 and CDR2 (germline): ENHRY, SYGVKD. CDR3 residues: CAISESEASGDTDAFNTGELFF. The CDR3 nucleotides are TGTGCCATCAGTGAGTCCGAGGCTAGCGGGGACACAGACGCCTTTAACACCGGGGAGCTGTTTTTT.

This clone occurred once. This chain links TRBV7-9 with TRBJ1-2; perhaps TRBD1 as D (6 bases). There are 13 residues in the CDR3. Trimming removed 3 bases at V and 6 bases at J, with 11 bases between. CDR1 is SEHNR, CDR2 FQNEAQ, per germline (reference sequence). In DNA form, the CDR3 reads TGTGCCAGCAGCTTTTCAGGGGCGGATGGCTACACCTTC. It is translated as CASSFSGADGYTF.

The chain employs TRBV18 and TRBJ2-5, with TRBD2 identical over 10 bases. The trim removed 6 bases at V and 4 bases at J, leaving 11 bases unmatched. There are 16 residues in the CDR3. Germline V CDR1 and CDR2: KGHSH, LQKENI. The CDR3 region has the DNA TGTGCCAGCTCCTTATCCGGCCGGACTAGCGGAGAGACCCAGTACTTC. Encoded protein: CASSLSGRTSGETQYF. The full variable domain, rest sourced from reference TRBV18 and TRBJ2-5, is NAGVMQNPRHLVRRRGQEARLRCSPMKGHSHVYWYRQLPEEGLKFMVYLQKENIIDESGMPKERFSAEFPKEGPSILRIQQVVRGDSAAYFCASSLSGRTSGETQYFGPGTRLLVL.

The chain recombines TRBV10-3 with TRBJ2-7; TRBD2 matches 13 bases. With 5 bases clipped from V and 3 bases from J, the junction kept 1 base outside the gene matches. The CDR3 spans 14 residues. Germline V gene data show CDR1 as ENHRY and CDR2 as SYGVKD. CDR3 in amino acids: CAISRTSGGYEQYF. In DNA, the CDR3 is TGTGCCATCAGTCGGACTAGCGGGGGCTACGAGCAGTACTTC.

The chain is built from TRBV14 and TRBJ2-1; tentatively, D is TRBD1 (5 bases). The CDR3 has 12 amino acids. Trimming pared 4 bases from V and 8 bases from J, leaving 9 bases between. CDR1 is SGHDN, CDR2 FVKESK, per germline. The CDR3 bases are TGTGCCAGCAGCCGGGGCTCCCATGAGCAGTTCTTC. Its protein product is CASSRGSHEQFF. Together with reference TRBV14 and TRBJ2-1, the CDR3 gives the full variable domain: EAGVTQFPSHSVIEKGQTVTLRCDPISGHDNLYWYRRVMGKEIKFLLHFVKESKQDESGMPNNRFLAERTGGTYSTLKVQPAELEDSGVYFCASSRGSHEQFFGPGTRLTVL.

The chain has TRBV27 and TRBJ2-7, with 12 nucleotides matching TRBD1. The CDR3 sequence is 15 residues long. Germline loops: CDR1 MNHEY, CDR2 SMNVEV (reference sequence). Unmatched junction bases numbered 5, after V lost 3 bases and J lost 5 bases. Written as DNA, the CDR3 is TGTGCCAGCAGTTTCGGGACAGGGGGCGTCGACGAGCAGTACTTC. Translated: CASSFGTGGVDEQYF.

This chain uses TRBV9 with TRBJ2-3; 11 positions match TRBD2. The V and J ends lost 2 bases and 2 bases, in that order; junction bases with no gene match: 10. The CDR3 runs to 18 residues. Germline assignment: CDR1 SGDLS and CDR2 YYNGEE. The CDR3: CASSVRLAGGGVTDTQYF. In DNA, the CDR3 is TGTGCCAGCAGCGTTCGGCTAGCGGGGGGCGGAGTCACAGATACGCAGTATTTT.

The rearrangement links TRBV7-9 to TRBJ1-6, with D possibly TRBD1 on 5 matching bases. V lost 1 base and J 10 bases, leaving 11 bases between the germline ends. This CDR3 has 14 amino acids. The germline V gene encodes CDR1 SEHNR and CDR2 FQNEAQ (reference sequence). Written as DNA, the CDR3 is TGTGCCAGCAGCTTAGTCCAGGGAGGGTCACCCCTCCACTTT. Protein product: CASSLVQGGSPLHF.

The chain links TRBV30 to TRBJ2-2; D could derive from TRBD1 or TRBD2 (5 bases each). The V end lost 7 bases, the J end lost 1 base, and 19 bases lay between the germline ends. In germline, CDR1 is GTSNPN, CDR2 SVGIG (reference sequence). The CDR3 contains 16 residues. CDR3 sequence reads: CASMHRRTRNTGELFF. The CDR3 nucleotides read TGTGCCTCTATGCACAGGAGGACACGGAACACCGGGGAGCTGTTTTTT.

V and J are TRBV2 and TRBJ2-7; maybe TRBD2 (5 bases). The CDR3 sequence is 14 residues long. V dropped 6 bases and J dropped 3 bases, with 15 bases sitting between them. CDR1 and CDR2 from the germline V gene are SNHLY and FYNNEI. The DNA of the CDR3 is TGTGCCAGCAGCCCGGGAAGGAATAACTACGAGCAGTACTTC. Translating it yields CASSPGRNNYEQYF. Filled out from reference TRBV2 and TRBJ2-7, the complete variable domain reads EPEVTQTPSHQVTQMGQEVILRCVPISNHLYFYWYRQILGQKVEFLVSFYNNEISEKSEIFDDQFSVERPDGSNFTLKIRSTKLEDSAMYFCASSPGRNNYEQYFGPGTRLTVT.

The gene calls are TRBV7-2 and TRBJ2-1; 8 nucleotides agree with TRBD2. The length of the CDR3 is 14 residues. In germline, CDR1 is SGHTA, CDR2 FQGNSA. The V gene end was trimmed by 5 bases and the J gene end by 5 bases; junction bases not matched to a gene: 5. As DNA, the CDR3 is TGTGCCAGCAGCACTGGACTAGCAGACAATGAGCAGTTCTTC. This gives the protein CASSTGLADNEQFF.

The V gene is TRBV2, the J gene TRBJ2-7, with D uncertain. The germline gives CDR1 SNHLY, CDR2 FYNNEI. The CDR3 length is 9 residues. CDR3 sequence reads: CASSVEGSV. The CDR3 nucleotides are TGTGCCAGCAGTGTAGAAGGTTCAGTC.

The rearrangement joins TRBV6-5 to TRBJ2-1, with D maybe TRBD2 (6 bases). This CDR3 has 13 amino acids. The V end lost 0 bases, the J end lost 9 bases, and 9 bases lay between the germline ends. CDR1 and CDR2 (germline): MNHEY, SVGAGI. The CDR3 sequence: CASSYSTGLEQFF. CDR3 bases: TGTGCCAGCAGTTACTCCACGGGACTTGAGCAGTTCTTC.

The chain is built from TRBV5-1 and TRBJ2-2; D remains unclear. Germline loops: CDR1 SGHRS, CDR2 YFSETQ. CDR3 length equals 14 residues. With 0 bases removed from V and 3 bases from J, the gap between germline ends came to 6 bases. This CDR3 reads CASSLESYTGELFF. CDR3 DNA: TGCGCCAGCAGCTTGGAAAGCTACACCGGGGAGCTGTTTTTT.

This clone was counted a single time. V is TRBV13 and J is TRBJ2-7; D is ambiguous. The V and J ends lost 5 bases and 3 bases respectively, with 11 bases between them. Germline CDR1 reads PRHDT; CDR2 reads FYEKMQ (reference sequence). The CDR3 is made up of 13 amino acids. CDR3 protein: CASSPSGVYEQYF. In DNA, the CDR3 is TGTGCCAGCAGCCCGAGTGGAGTCTACGAGCAGTACTTC.

The J gene is TRBJ2-4, the V gene TRBV15; TRBD1 might be the D (6 bases). Germline V gene sequence: CDR1 LNHNV, CDR2 YYDKDF (reference sequence). Trimming removed 8 bases at V and 1 base at J, with 6 bases between. This CDR3 spans 12 amino acids. As DNA, the CDR3 is TGTGCCACCCAGGGGGCCAAAAACATTCAGTACTTC. Encoded protein: CATQGAKNIQYF.

The rearrangement links TRBV9 to TRBJ2-7; D ambiguous. The CDR3 spans 13 residues. Germline assignment: CDR1 SGDLS and CDR2 YYNGEE. V lost 5 bases and J lost 6, with 15 bases in between. Here the CDR3 DNA reads TGTGCCAGCAGTGCGCGACTTATGGCCGAGCAGTACTTC. The encoded protein is CASSARLMAEQYF.

The chain combines TRBV29-1 with TRBJ1-2; D unresolved. Trimming removed 2 bases at V and 6 bases at J, with 13 bases between. Looked up from germline, CDR1 is SQVTM and CDR2 is ANQGSEA. This CDR3 region has 13 residues. The CDR3 loop reads CSVELRRDHGYTF. CDR3 sequence (DNA): TGCAGCGTTGAATTAAGACGCGACCATGGCTACACCTTC.

V and J are TRBV27 and TRBJ2-1; 10 bases line up with TRBD2. Germline assignment: CDR1 MNHEY and CDR2 SMNVEV (reference sequence). The CDR3 has 13 residues. Trimming took 9 bases from V and 8 from J; bases not matched to a gene: 7. The CDR3 region is CASASGSTYEQFF. CDR3 sequence (DNA): TGTGCCAGTGCTAGCGGGAGTACTTATGAGCAGTTCTTC.